This T cell receptor (beta chain) emerged from a study of T-cell memory formation after mild COVID-19. Study details: The TCR clusters were mostly specific to one donor. Regarding the study as a whole: There were some responding clones in pre-infection memory, which suggested that cross-reactive memory had joined. Contracting clones localized mainly to CM and EM when CD4+ and mainly to EMRA when CD8+.

With V trimmed by 4 bases and J by 5 bases, 11 bases remained unmatched. The germline V gene encodes CDR1 LGHNA and CDR2 YNFKEQ. The CDR3 extends over 15 amino acids. This clonotype was counted between two and nine times. Antigen unknown. With constant-segment primers, 5'RACE yielded cDNA libraries of TCR alpha and TCR beta that carried sample barcodes and UMIs. Via MiXCR, TCRdb re-called the 5' RACE reads, giving one row per CDR3 protein. Of tens of thousands of distinct CDR3 sequences in the sample, roughly 14% were seen once. This chain connects TRBV4-2 to TRBJ2-7; TRBD2 aligns across 7 bases. The sample taken for sequencing was PBMCs or a T cell subset sorted from them (not recorded which). This clonotype was sampled from an adult woman who had mild COVID-19 (a few samples of this study predate the infection). Cell type and time point are not known. This CDR3 reads CASSPTAGRSHEQYF. The CDR3 region has the DNA TGTGCCAGCAGCCCAACAGCGGGACGGTCCCACGAGCAGTACTTC.